This T cell receptor beta chain derives from a study of T-cell memory formation after mild COVID-19. Study results and limitations: Pre-infection memory carried some responding clones, suggesting that cross-reactive memory joined. CD4/CD8 balance characterized clones contracting day 15 to 85, and CD4+ skew characterized later expanders.

Using its own MiXCR run on the 5' RACE reads, TCRdb lists one record per CDR3 protein. The sample has approximately 400,000 distinct CDR3 sequences, 20% to 25% seen once; the top ten hold roughly 8.7%. The germline V and J ends were trimmed by 4 bases and 6 bases, with 16 bases remaining between them. CDR3 length: 15 amino acids. Germline CDR1 is MNHEY and CDR2 is SVGAGI. This clonotype was counted only a few times. Its antigen remains unknown. This clonotype originated in an adult woman who had mild COVID-19 (a few samples of this study predate the infection). Cell type and time point are not known. Sequencing was carried out using PBMCs or a T cell subset sorted from them (not recorded which). The V and J genes are TRBV6-5 and TRBJ2-4, with a tentative D call TRBD1 (6 bases). This chain's CDR3 is CASSLDREVVNIQYF. As DNA, the CDR3 is TGTGCCAGCAGTTTGGACAGAGAAGTGGTAAACATTCAGTACTTC.